The clone carrying this T cell receptor (beta chain) was counted between two and nine times. The antigen is undetermined. This record belongs to a study of T cell repertoires in cytomegalovirus infection. As for the study in general: It was the public TCR beta signatures that indicated both CMV infection and matching HLA type. Study results and caveats: Within the response measured ex vivo, HLA-C-restricted CMV-specific TCR beta clonotypes were dominant.

The V gene end was trimmed by 1 base and the J gene end by 4 bases; junction bases not matched to a gene: 7. Germline CDR1 SGHTS, CDR2 YDEGEE. The CDR3 sequence is 16 residues long. MiXCR, run by TCRdb on the reads, gives a single entry per CDR3 protein. The table lists a few hundred thousand distinct CDR3 sequences, roughly 15% of them singletons, with 8.8% in the top ten. This clonotype originated in a human donor in good health (CMV status not recorded). Some clones in this sample may be carry-over from other donors' samples. The source material was PBMCs. The rearrangement joins TRBV5-8 to TRBJ2-1, with TRBD1 matching 8 bases. In nucleotides, the CDR3 is TGTGCCAGCAGCTTGTTCGACAGGGGACTTTACAATGAGCAGTTCTTC. Translated, it gives CASSLFDRGLYNEQFF.